The clone carrying this T cell receptor beta chain appeared a few times. These data are taken from a study of T cells in Graves' hyperthyroidism and ophthalmopathy. Exclusion of a patient resulted from uncontrolled infection, other autoimmune disease, pregnancy or lactation. Clinical symptoms, serum thyroxine and TRAb, thyroid ultrasound and orbital computed tomography together formed the diagnostic basis. It was RNA transcripts that yielded the amplified TCR beta CDR3 regions. Initially, a first-round RT-PCR of the TCR CDR3 employed the HTBI primer set. TCRdb re-called the multiplex PCR reads through MiXCR, storing one row per CDR3 protein. The sample consists of a few hundred thousand distinct CDR3 sequences, 18% of them appearing once. CDR3 size: 14 residues. Per the germline V gene, CDR1 is MDHEN and CDR2 is SYDVKM. The V segment lost 7 bases and the J segment 9 bases; nucleotides outside the gene matches: 11.

Input material: blood. The chain uses TRBV28 and TRBJ2-1; 8 nucleotides match TRBD2. The sequence was obtained from a woman aged 45-65 years with Graves' hyperthyroidism. The CDR3 DNA follows: TGTGCCAGCACCACAACACCGGGAGGGCGTGAGCAGTTCTTC. It yields the protein CASTTTPGGREQFF.